The 8 T cell receptor beta chains below were found in one sample sequenced in a study of blood T cell repertoires in COVID-19. Only in-frame clones appear in the TCRdb table, and some are missing; sequencing was by immunoSEQ multiplex PCR. The table has approximately 470,000 clones, 80% to 90% seen once; the top ten hold approximately 3%. The sequenced material came from peripheral blood. All receptors derive from a human donor in a cohort sampled during active COVID-19.

V and J are TRBV6-2 or TRBV6-3 and TRBJ2-2; D is unclear. Trimming stripped 4 bases from V and 5 bases from J, with 11 bases between. Germline-derived CDR1 and CDR2 are MNHEY and SVGEGT. The CDR3 spans 14 residues. In nucleotides, the CDR3 is TGTGCCAGCAGTTTAAACTCTCCAACCGGGGAGCTGTTTTTT. It encodes CASSLNSPTGELFF.

This chain uses TRBV10-1 with TRBJ2-5, with D maybe TRBD1 (5 bases). Germline V gene sequence: CDR1 WNHNN, CDR2 SYGVQD (reference sequence). The CDR3 has 13 amino acids. Trimming stripped 6 bases from V and 2 bases from J, with 10 bases between. CDR3 in amino acids: CASSLGPQETQYF. CDR3 DNA sequence: TGCGCCAGCAGCCTGGGGCCGCAAGAGACCCAGTACTTC.

V is TRBV2 and J is TRBJ2-2, with 11 bases fitting TRBD2. Trimming at V came to 8 bases and at J to 5 bases, leaving 13 bases not matched to a gene. The CDR3 is 17 amino acids. Looked up from germline, CDR1 is SNHLY and CDR2 is FYNNEI. In DNA, the CDR3 is TGTGCCAGCTCAAGACTAGCGGGAATTCTGAATACCGGGGAGCTGTTTTTT. The encoded protein is CASSRLAGILNTGELFF. Full variable domain (missing parts from reference TRBV2 and TRBJ2-2): EPEVTQTPSHQVTQMGQEVILRCVPISNHLYFYWYRQILGQKVEFLVSFYNNEISEKSEIFDDQFSVERPDGSNFTLKIRSTKLEDSAMYFCASSRLAGILNTGELFFGEGSRLTVL.

The chain employs TRBV19 and TRBJ2-6; 12 bases agree with TRBD2. Germline values: CDR1 LNHDA, CDR2 SQIVND (reference sequence). The ends lost 2 bases at V and 3 bases at J; junction bases unmatched: 5. CDR3 length equals 18 residues. CDR3 sequence: CASSITWTSGNGANVLTF. For the CDR3, the DNA is TGTGCCAGTAGTATAACATGGACTAGCGGGAATGGGGCCAACGTCCTGACTTTC.

This chain joins TRBV28 and TRBJ1-2, with TRBD1 identical over 11 bases. Losses at the gene ends were 4 bases for V and 4 bases for J; bases not matched to a gene: 8. CDR3 size: 16 residues. Looked up from germline, CDR1 is MDHEN and CDR2 is SYDVKM. CDR3 DNA sequence: TGTGCCAGCAGTTCCCGGACAGGGGGCAACGGCTATGGCTACACCTTC. Its protein product is CASSSRTGGNGYGYTF.

V usage is TRBV5-1 and J usage is TRBJ2-1, with D maybe TRBD1 (6 bases). Germline lookup yields CDR1 SGHRS and CDR2 YFSETQ. The CDR3 runs 16 residues. V was shortened by 4 bases and J by 2 bases, with 16 bases between the two germline ends. The CDR3 here is CASSRDRLSTYNEQFF. CDR3 bases: TGCGCCAGCAGCCGAGACAGGTTAAGTACCTACAATGAGCAGTTCTTC.

This clone has more than one count but fewer than ten. V and J are TRBV6-2 or TRBV6-3 and TRBJ2-3; 10 positions match TRBD2. The CDR3 is made up of 18 amino acids. V shed 5 bases, J shed 6 bases, and the junction held 17 bases outside the gene matches. Germline CDR1 and CDR2: MNHEY and SVGEGT. The CDR3 DNA sequence: TGTGCCAGCAGTCTACTACTACTAGCGGGAATACCACATGATACGCAGTATTTT. Protein sequence: CASSLLLLAGIPHDTQYF.

This clone was picked up one time. J is TRBJ2-7 and V is TRBV14, with 7 bases lining up with TRBD1. The CDR3 has 15 amino acids. V trimming: 1 base; J trimming: 3 bases; junction bases outside the gene matches: 6. The V gene's germline CDR1 is SGHDN and CDR2 FVKESK. The CDR3 nucleotides are TGTGCCAGCAGCCAAGTCCGGGGACAGATCTACGAGCAGTACTTC. This encodes CASSQVRGQIYEQYF.